The rows below give T cell receptor beta chains drawn from one sample of a study of early T cells in non-severe SARS-CoV-2 infection. TCRdb passed the 5' RACE reads through MiXCR, listing each CDR3 protein once. This table holds tens of thousands of distinct CDR3 sequences, over 5% found once. The specimen was whole blood. Receptors were obtained from an adult who was a healthcare worker with PCR-confirmed SARS-CoV-2 infection or an uninfected control (not recorded which). The CDR3 runs from the conserved cysteine through the conserved F or W. The order of the fields is J gene, D gene, V gene, clone size, CDR3 DNA, CDR3 protein. The D gene is left open where the match is weak. Size is stated for part of the rows, as once, few or many counts, or as a class when the clone is expanded.

J gene: TRBJ2-1; D gene: -; V gene: TRBV6-2/TRBV6-3; clone size: many; CDR3 DNA: TGTGCCAGCAGTGTGGGAGCGGGCCGCTCCTACAATGAGCAGTTCTTC; CDR3 protein: CASSVGAGRSYNEQFF
J gene: TRBJ1-5; D gene: -; V gene: TRBV10-3; clone size: many; CDR3 DNA: TGTGCCATCAGTGAAGCTTCGGAGCCCCAGCATTTT; CDR3 protein: CAISEASEPQHF
J gene: TRBJ2-1; D gene: -; V gene: TRBV6-1; clone size: many; CDR3 DNA: TGTGCCAGCAGTGAAGCCTGGCGTAACAATGAGCAGTTCTTC; CDR3 protein: CASSEAWRNNEQFF
J gene: TRBJ2-1; D gene: TRBD2; V gene: TRBV20-1; clone size: many; CDR3 DNA: TGCAGTGCTAGGGAAGCGGGAACTTTCTACAATGAGCAGTTCTTC; CDR3 protein: CSAREAGTFYNEQFF
J gene: TRBJ2-3; D gene: TRBD2; V gene: TRBV11-2; clone size: many; CDR3 DNA: TGTGCCAGCAGCTCCTCCCGACTAGCGGGGGGCGAGTATTTT; CDR3 protein: CASSSSRLAGGEYF
J gene: TRBJ2-7; D gene: -; V gene: TRBV28; clone size: many; CDR3 DNA: TGTGCCAGCAGTTTAGCGGGGCCTATTTATGAGCAGTACTTC; CDR3 protein: CASSLAGPIYEQYF
J gene: TRBJ1-1; D gene: -; V gene: TRBV12-3/TRBV12-4; clone size: -; CDR3 DNA: TGTGCCAGCAGTTTAGAGGCCCGAACCGGTCCTTTCTTT; CDR3 protein: CASSLEARTGPFF
J gene: TRBJ1-1; D gene: -; V gene: TRBV21-1; clone size: -; CDR3 DNA: TGTGCCAGCAGCAAAGCGCAGGGGGCGAAGTCGGCTTTCTTT; CDR3 protein: CASSKAQGAKSAFF
J gene: TRBJ1-1; D gene: TRBD1; V gene: TRBV12-3/TRBV12-4; clone size: many; CDR3 DNA: TGTGCCAGCATGAGCAGGGGGCGCGATAGAAGCACTGAAGCTTTCTTT; CDR3 protein: CASMSRGRDRSTEAFF
J gene: TRBJ1-3; D gene: TRBD1; V gene: TRBV7-2; clone size: few; CDR3 DNA: TGTGCCAGCCGCCGGACAGGGGGAAACACCATATATTTT; CDR3 protein: CASRRTGGNTIYF
J gene: TRBJ1-6; D gene: -; V gene: TRBV5-1; clone size: many; CDR3 DNA: TGCGCCAGCAGCTTGGATGTGGTTTCACCCCTCCACTTT; CDR3 protein: CASSLDVVSPLHF
J gene: TRBJ2-3; D gene: TRBD2; V gene: TRBV20-1; clone size: many; CDR3 DNA: TGCAGTGCAAAAAGGACTAGCGGGGTGACAGATACGCAGTATTTT; CDR3 protein: CSAKRTSGVTDTQYF
J gene: TRBJ1-6; D gene: -; V gene: TRBV5-5; clone size: few; CDR3 DNA: TGTGCCAGCAGCTTGTCAGGGGTTGATTCACCCCTCCACTTT; CDR3 protein: CASSLSGVDSPLHF
J gene: TRBJ1-6; D gene: -; V gene: TRBV30; clone size: -; CDR3 DNA: TGTGCCTGGAGGGTTGGAGGGTCCTATAATTCACCCCTCCACTTT; CDR3 protein: CAWRVGGSYNSPLHF
J gene: TRBJ1-1; D gene: -; V gene: TRBV19; clone size: few; CDR3 DNA: TGTGCCAGTAGACCTGGACTGTACACTGAAGCTTTCTTT; CDR3 protein: CASRPGLYTEAFF
J gene: TRBJ1-4; D gene: -; V gene: TRBV12-3/TRBV12-4; clone size: few; CDR3 DNA: TGTGCCAGCAGCCAATTCTTCGGAAAACTGTTTTTT; CDR3 protein: CASSQFFGKLFF
J gene: TRBJ2-5; D gene: -; V gene: TRBV7-2; clone size: -; CDR3 DNA: TGTGCCAGCAGCCATTGGGCGGACGAAGAGACCCAGTACTTC; CDR3 protein: CASSHWADEETQYF
J gene: TRBJ1-6; D gene: -; V gene: TRBV20-1; clone size: many; CDR3 DNA: TGCAGTGCTAAACCAGGAGACAGGCCCATGGGTACACCCCTCCACTTT; CDR3 protein: CSAKPGDRPMGTPLHF
J gene: TRBJ1-4; D gene: -; V gene: TRBV2; clone size: -; CDR3 DNA: TGTGCCAGCAAACAGGATGAAAAACTGTTTTTT; CDR3 protein: CASKQDEKLFF
J gene: TRBJ2-7; D gene: TRBD2; V gene: TRBV27; clone size: many; CDR3 DNA: TGTGCCAGCAGTCCCGGACTAGCATACTACGAGCAGTACTTC; CDR3 protein: CASSPGLAYYEQYF
J gene: TRBJ2-1; D gene: -; V gene: TRBV7-2; clone size: -; CDR3 DNA: TGTGCCAGCAGCTTCGGGGTAGCGGTCAATGAGCAGTTCTTC; CDR3 protein: CASSFGVAVNEQFF
J gene: TRBJ2-7; D gene: -; V gene: TRBV27; clone size: -; CDR3 DNA: TGTGCCAGCAGTTTATCCGGGACACTGCAGTACTTC; CDR3 protein: CASSLSGTLQYF
J gene: TRBJ1-1; D gene: TRBD1; V gene: TRBV27; clone size: -; CDR3 DNA: TGTGCCAGCAGTTCGACAGGGGGATGGACTGAAGCTTTCTTT; CDR3 protein: CASSSTGGWTEAFF
J gene: TRBJ2-7; D gene: TRBD1; V gene: TRBV4-1; clone size: many; CDR3 DNA: TGCGCCAGCAGCTTGGACAGGGACGAGCAGTACTTC; CDR3 protein: CASSLDRDEQYF
J gene: TRBJ2-3; D gene: TRBD2; V gene: TRBV18; clone size: few; CDR3 DNA: TGTGCCAGCTCACCACCGCGTGGGCTAGCGGGAGATACGCAGTATTTT; CDR3 protein: CASSPPRGLAGDTQYF
J gene: TRBJ2-5; D gene: TRBD1; V gene: TRBV11-2; clone size: many; CDR3 DNA: TGTGCCAGCAGCCATAAGACAGGGTACCAAGAGACCCAGTACTTC; CDR3 protein: CASSHKTGYQETQYF
J gene: TRBJ2-3; D gene: -; V gene: TRBV7-9; clone size: many; CDR3 DNA: TGTGCCAGCAGCTTCAACACAGATACGCAGTATTTT; CDR3 protein: CASSFNTDTQYF
J gene: TRBJ2-4; D gene: -; V gene: TRBV18; clone size: -; CDR3 DNA: TGTGCCAGCTCACCCGGGGGTGCCAAAAACATTCAGTACTTC; CDR3 protein: CASSPGGAKNIQYF
J gene: TRBJ2-1; D gene: TRBD2; V gene: TRBV7-8; clone size: many; CDR3 DNA: TGTGCCAGCAGCCCCGATCCAGCGGGATCCTACAATGAGCAGTTCTTC; CDR3 protein: CASSPDPAGSYNEQFF
J gene: TRBJ2-7; D gene: -; V gene: TRBV7-2; clone size: -; CDR3 DNA: TGTGCCAGCAGCTCGTTCTTGTTTAGCTCCTACGAGCAGTACTTC; CDR3 protein: CASSSFLFSSYEQYF
J gene: TRBJ2-2; D gene: -; V gene: TRBV5-1; clone size: many; CDR3 DNA: TGCGCCAGCAGCTCACAGGGGAACACCGGGGAGCTGTTTTTT; CDR3 protein: CASSSQGNTGELFF